This T cell receptor (beta chain) was recorded in a study of blood T cell repertoires in COVID-19. Study summary: Samples came from the United States, Italy and Spain, spanning acute and convalescent COVID-19. T cells, B-cell-depleted T cells, or PBMCs provided the cDNA or gDNA that served as material.

CDR1 and CDR2 (germline): ENHRY, SYGVKD. V lost 1 base to trimming and J lost 2 bases; unmatched junction nucleotides: 8. CDR3 length: 17 amino acids. Per the authors' pipeline: Estimates of nucleated cell counts were drawn from the amplification of reference gene primers. Assay: immunoSEQ multiplex PCR; the TCRdb copy retains only in-frame clones and omits some. V, J and clone size were drawn from that table, and D and trimming were deduced from the DNA. The data contain 200,000 to 300,000 clones, around 87% of them singletons. Source material: peripheral blood. J is TRBJ2-3 and V is TRBV10-3; the match to TRBD2 covers 8 bases. The receptor was derived from a woman in her forties or fifties with acute or convalescent COVID-19. Here the CDR3 reads CAISEFFSGTTTDTQYF. The DNA for the CDR3 is TGTGCCATCAGTGAGTTTTTTAGCGGGACAACCACAGATACGCAGTATTTT.